This note documents a single T cell receptor beta chain sequence. Its recognized antigen is unknown. No much larger clonotype is one base removed from it; base qualities were not supplied. TCR beta CDR3 regions were amplified from RNA transcripts. The TCR CDR3 was subjected to a first round of RT-PCR using the HTBI primer set and the Qiagen OneStep RT-PCR kit. Libraries were constructed in a second round of multiplex PCR, after which size selection and purification were performed. Sequencing of the libraries was done on an Illumina HiSeq2000 using paired-end 100 bp reads. Concerning the study's data processing: Raw data were processed with SOAPnuke, discarding reads with adapters, uncalled bases, mean Phred below 15, or no exact constant-primer or identifier match. COPE v1.2.5 was used to merge high-quality paired reads, and clonotypes were defined as unique nucleotide sequences. MiTCR v1.1 was used to align clonotypes to the IMGT TRBV, TRBD and TRBJ reference segments. Analysis was restricted to V-J combinations with a frequency above 0.0001, which covered 99.2% of repertoires. A TCS score was defined as the ratio of F50 (clonal expansion) to E x V (chaos), with BLOSUM62-based TCRdist applied between CDR3 peptides within each V-J. Welch's t-statistics and random forest reduced roughly 500 V-J features to 10 to 15, which were used in a naive Bayes classifier (R e1071). Clones were called with MiXCR by TCRdb after fastp trimmed the public reads at Q25, and only in-frame beta chains were retained. Merged by CDR3 protein, the rows form single entries marked with the most common genes and DNA. V and J calls and clone size were set by TCRdb, not the authors. The sample records almost 500,000 distinct CDR3 sequences, 20% to 25% of which are singletons. The ten largest clones capture around 47% of the sample.

In the ophthalmopathy patients, disease was moderately to severely active, with a Clinical Activity Score of 3 or more, a NOSPECS grade of 4 or more, and a duration of less than 3 months. Exclusion was applied to patients with uncontrolled infections, other autoimmune diseases, pregnancy or lactation. Diagnoses were based on clinical symptoms, serum thyroxine and TRAb, thyroid ultrasound and orbital computed tomography. Ficoll-Paque density gradient centrifugation was used to isolate PBMCs from 8.5 to 10 ml of fresh peripheral blood. Total RNA was extracted using Trizol reagent, and RNA quality was assessed on an Agilent 2100 Bioanalyzer. This specimen belongs to a study of T cells in Graves' hyperthyroidism and ophthalmopathy (dated by TCRdb to between 2017 and 2020). The study in broad terms: Peripheral blood samples were taken at initial diagnosis, before any treatment was given. To identify distinguishing TCR V-J signatures, a discovery cohort of around 100 patients was used, comprising 43 with Graves' ophthalmopathy and some 60 with stable Graves' hyperthyroidism. An independent validation cohort of 18 to 20 hyperthyroidism patients and 17 patients who later progressed to ophthalmopathy tested prospective prediction of ophthalmopathy. The approximately 100 discovery patients were divided at random into training and test sets in a 7:3 ratio. In addition, the study compared T-cell repertoires in thyroid tissue and in blood from five to seven Graves' hyperthyroidism patients. Once sampling was done, hyperthyroidism patients were given methimazole at a starting dose of 30 mg daily, whereas ophthalmopathy patients were given high-dose intravenous methylprednisolone. According to the paper, TCR Vbeta CDR3 sequencing was carried out on 135 peripheral blood samples, which came from approximately 43 ophthalmopathy, under 85 hyperthyroidism and 17 progressor patients.

Results the study describes overall, beyond this receptor: In validation, the model predicted progression to ophthalmopathy with approximately 71% sensitivity and over 72% specificity, a median of about six months before onset. Sample size was not statistically predetermined, and investigators were not blinded to group allocation. Most expanded thyroid clonotypes (frequency above 0.001) were also found in blood, which suggests that blood repertoires may mirror thyroid immune responses. In cross-validation, a model built on a 13 V-J signature told ophthalmopathy apart from stable hyperthyroidism with 85% to 90% sensitivity and roughly 83% specificity, and in testing the same model reached 80%/75%.

Including cysteine and phenylalanine, the CDR3 has 15 amino acids. Of the read, only the CDR3 DNA is kept; its 45 bases are in frame from base 1. Deletion took 4 bases off V and 5 bases off J, with a span of 15 bases between the germline ends. The germline V gene specifies SGHRS as CDR1 and YFSETQ as CDR2. The rearranged segments are TRBV5-1 and TRBJ2-2, and perhaps TRBD1 as D gene, on 5 matching bases. Material: blood. This TCR derives from a woman in her seventies with Graves' ophthalmopathy. CDR3 protein: CASSPEVAGTGELFF. The DNA sequence is as follows: TGCGCCAGCAGCCCCGAAGTGGCAGGGACCGGGGAGCTGTTTTTT.